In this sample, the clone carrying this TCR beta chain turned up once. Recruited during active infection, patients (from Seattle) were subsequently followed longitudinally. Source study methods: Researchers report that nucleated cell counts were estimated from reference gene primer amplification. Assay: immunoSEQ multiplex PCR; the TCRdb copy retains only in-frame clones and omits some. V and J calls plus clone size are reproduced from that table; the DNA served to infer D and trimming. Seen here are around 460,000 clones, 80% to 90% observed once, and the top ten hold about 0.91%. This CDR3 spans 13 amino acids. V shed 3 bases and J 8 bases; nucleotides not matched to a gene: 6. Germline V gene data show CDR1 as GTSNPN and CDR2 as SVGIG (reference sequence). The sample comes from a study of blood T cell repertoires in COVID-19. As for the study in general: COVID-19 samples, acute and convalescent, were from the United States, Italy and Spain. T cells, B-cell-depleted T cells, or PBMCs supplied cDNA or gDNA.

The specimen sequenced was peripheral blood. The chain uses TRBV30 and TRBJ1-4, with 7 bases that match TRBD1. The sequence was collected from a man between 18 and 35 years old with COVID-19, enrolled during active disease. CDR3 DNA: TGTGCCTGGAGAACGACAGGGAACGAAAAACTGTTTTTT. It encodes CAWRTTGNEKLFF.